Sequencing of this T cell receptor beta chain was carried out in a study of Graves' ophthalmopathy and Graves' hyperthyroidism. Study results and caveats: This model predicted ophthalmopathy progression (sensitivity roughly 64%, specificity 72.22%).

Trimming stripped 5 bases from V and 2 bases from J, with 13 bases between. Germline V gene lookup returns CDR1 SGHTA and CDR2 FQGNSA. CDR3 size: 16 residues. In donors with ophthalmopathy, activity was moderate-to-severe, with CAS ≥3, NOSPECS ≥4 and duration under 3 months. Orbital computed tomography, thyroid ultrasound, TRAb, serum thyroxine and clinical symptoms formed the basis of diagnosis. The count of this clonotype is one. Its antigen is not identified. RNA transcripts yielded amplified TCR beta CDR3 regions. Following a first-round RT-PCR that used HTBI primers, a second-round multiplex PCR was carried out. TCRdb re-called the multiplex PCR reads through MiXCR, storing one row per CDR3 protein. This table has 660,000 or so distinct CDR3 sequences, 35% to 45% appearing once.

The sample taken for sequencing was peripheral blood. The chain has TRBV7-2 and TRBJ2-6; D not certain. This clonotype was sampled from an adult man with Graves' ophthalmopathy. The CDR3 loop reads CASSTALRAGANVLTF. CDR3 coding DNA: TGTGCCAGCAGCACAGCCCTTCGGGCTGGGGCCAACGTCCTGACTTTC.